Below, 11 T cell receptor beta chains from the same sample are listed, as sequenced in a study of T cells after yellow fever vaccination. Using its own MiXCR run on the 5' RACE reads, TCRdb lists one record per CDR3 protein. In the table there are around 360,000 distinct CDR3 sequences, around 10% of which are singletons. The sequencing used PBMCs, collected on the day of the first yellow fever vaccination. All receptors derive from a man aged 18 to 30 who received the YFV17D yellow fever vaccine.

This clonotype came up a few times. This chain joins TRBV12-3 or TRBV12-4 and TRBJ2-1; D remains ambiguous. The CDR3 length is 13 residues. V gave up 6 bases and J gave up 5 bases, with 11 bases separating them. Written as DNA, the CDR3 is TGTGCCAGCAGCTCAGTGCTTAACAATGAGCAGTTCTTC. The encoded protein is CASSSVLNNEQFF.

This clonotype has ten or more counts. V and J are TRBV7-6 and TRBJ1-5; 12 bases are shared with TRBD1. Trimming took 4 bases from V and 7 from J; bases not matched to a gene: 5. This CDR3 has 15 amino acids. Germline assignment: CDR1 SGHVS and CDR2 FNYEAQ. The CDR3 protein is CASSSGTGGGQPQHF. The DNA for the CDR3 is TGTGCCAGCAGCTCCGGGACAGGGGGCGGGCAGCCCCAGCATTTT.

This chain connects TRBV2 to TRBJ1-6; 10 bases fit TRBD1. The CDR3 is 15 residues long. Trimming took 0 bases from V and 10 from J; bases not matched to a gene: 3. Germline V gene sequence: CDR1 SNHLY, CDR2 FYNNEI. This CDR3 is CASSEARTGGSPLHF. The CDR3 DNA is TGTGCCAGCAGTGAAGCGCGGACAGGGGGATCACCCCTCCACTTT.

This clonotype was seen a handful of times. The V and J genes are TRBV5-1 and TRBJ2-5; TRBD2 agrees at 8 bases. The V gene's germline CDR1 is SGHRS and CDR2 YFSETQ. J gave up 5 bases and V 0 bases, and 6 bases lay outside the gene matches. This CDR3 region has 15 residues. CDR3: CASSLVGGGTETQYF. The CDR3 DNA reads as TGCGCCAGCAGCTTGGTCGGCGGGGGGACGGAGACCCAGTACTTC.

The V call is TRBV24-1, the J call TRBJ2-1; tentatively, D is TRBD2 (6 bases). Per germline, CDR1 KGHDR and CDR2 SFDVKD. V was pared by 5 bases and J by 15 bases, with 13 bases between. The length of the CDR3 is 11 residues. The CDR3 reads CATSVGLALFF. CDR3 bases: TGTGCCACCAGTGTGGGCCTAGCGCTGTTCTTC.

The rearrangement uses TRBV20-1 and TRBJ2-5; D call uncertain. Per the germline V gene, CDR1 is DFQATT and CDR2 is SNEGSKA (reference sequence). The V gene lost 3 bases and the J gene lost 1 base, with 9 bases spanning the gap. The CDR3 loop spans 13 amino acids. The CDR3 coding sequence is TGCAGTGCTAGCACAAGGGTCCAAGAGACCCAGTACTTC. Translation: CSASTRVQETQYF.

In its sample, this clonotype was seen a few times. The chain recombines TRBV5-5 with TRBJ2-7; D is ambiguous. The CDR3 spans 11 residues. Trimming shortened V by 3 bases and J by 7 bases, and 8 bases separated the two germline ends. The germline V gene has CDR1 SGHKS and CDR2 YYEKEE (reference sequence). In nucleotides, the CDR3 is TGTGCCAGCAGCTGGCTCGAGGAGCAGTACTTC. Translated, it gives CASSWLEEQYF.

J is TRBJ2-7 and V is TRBV4-3, with D uncertain. The ends were cut back, 0 bases at V and 4 bases at J, with 19 bases in the middle. This CDR3 has 17 residues. Germline CDR1 LGHNA, CDR2 YSLEER. DNA for the CDR3: TGCGCCAGCAGCCAAGATCGAGGCCACCTGAACGCATACGAGCAGTACTTC. This codes for CASSQDRGHLNAYEQYF.

This clonotype was seen more than once but under ten times. The chain recombines TRBV20-1 with TRBJ1-4, with 7 nucleotides matching TRBD1. The CDR3 has 14 amino acids. The trim removed 5 bases at V and 5 bases at J, leaving 8 bases unmatched. Germline values: CDR1 DFQATT, CDR2 SNEGSKA (reference sequence). The CDR3 is CSAAWTGRNEKLFF. Written as DNA, the CDR3 is TGCAGTGCTGCGTGGACAGGTCGAAATGAAAAACTGTTTTTT.

This clonotype came up a few times. CDR3 in amino acids: CASSQEFTGGAGELFF. CDR3 DNA: TGTGCCAGCAGCCAAGAATTTACGGGGGGCGCCGGGGAGCTGTTTTTT. V gene TRBV3-1 combines with J gene TRBJ2-2; tentative D call: TRBD2 (7 bases). Germline assignment: CDR1 LGHDT and CDR2 YNNKEL (reference sequence). Trimming cost V 0 bases and J 6 bases, with 14 bases left between them. The CDR3 runs to 16 residues.

The chain carries TRBV10-2 and TRBJ2-7; TRBD2 aligns across 11 bases. V shed 0 bases and J 3 bases; nucleotides not matched to a gene: 4. The CDR3 has 16 amino acids. Looked up from germline, CDR1 is WSHSY and CDR2 is SAAADI. In DNA, the CDR3 is TGCGCCAGCAGTGAGTCTGCTAGCGGGGGGTTCTACGAGCAGTACTTC. It specifies CASSESASGGFYEQYF.